Here is one T cell receptor (beta chain) with its context. The antigen is unknown. The germline CDR1 and CDR2 sequences are SNHLY and FYNNEI. The CDR3 has 14 amino acids. Between the trimmed V and J ends, which lost 7 bases and 5 bases, there was a span of 15 bases. Repertoires were generated with immunoSEQ multiplex PCR, while TCRdb's copy carries only in-frame clones and drops some. This sample yields some 190,000 clones, of which about 89% are seen a single time; approximately 7% belongs to the top ten. The data were taken from a study of cytomegalovirus exposure and HLA in healthy donors. Study-level findings and limits: Confirmation was obtained in vitro that a few CMV-associated chains are specific for CMV antigens.

The clonotype comes from a man younger than 45 in good health and CMV-seropositive. The chain carries TRBV2 and TRBJ2-4; D is perhaps TRBD2 (5 bases). The sequenced sample was PBMCs. The CDR3 sequence is CASIRSGFENIQYF. The CDR3, as DNA: TGTGCCAGCATTAGATCGGGATTTGAAAACATTCAGTACTTC.